These T cell receptor beta chains were read from a single sample in a study of shared clonotypes between healthy human individuals. Method: immunoSEQ multiplex PCR; TCRdb's copy keeps in-frame clones and lacks some. The repertoire includes hundreds of thousands of clones, roughly 95% of them detected once, and 0.11% sits in the top ten. The material sequenced was naive CD8+ T cells sorted from blood. The origin of the receptors is a woman in her twenties or thirties in good health. Each CDR3 is given with its conserved first and last residue. A D gene is named only where the DNA matches it firmly. A clone size is listed for some rows: how often the clone was seen (once, few, many), or a class if it is expanded.

j_call	d_call	clone_size	v_call	cdr3_length	cdr3_aa	cdr3_nt
TRBJ2-7	TRBD2	NA	TRBV28	14	CASSPLAGDYEQYF	TGTGCCAGCAGTCCCCTAGCGGGAGACTACGAGCAGTACTTC
TRBJ2-7	NA	NA	TRBV7-8	13	CASSLRGTYEQYF	TGTGCCAGCAGCTTACGGGGAACCTACGAGCAGTACTTC
TRBJ2-7	TRBD1	NA	TRBV4-2	13	CASSQTGIHEQYF	TGTGCCAGCAGCCAGACAGGGATCCACGAGCAGTACTTC
TRBJ1-2	NA	once	TRBV28	12	CATGGRVYGYTF	TGTGCCACCGGCGGCAGGGTCTATGGCTACACCTTC
TRBJ1-5	NA	once	TRBV30	16	CAWRGLAAYSNQPQHF	TGTGCCTGGAGGGGGCTGGCGGCCTATAGCAATCAGCCCCAGCATTTT
TRBJ1-1	NA	NA	TRBV27	13	CASRSGGWTEAFF	TGTGCCAGCCGTTCCGGGGGTTGGACTGAAGCTTTCTTT
TRBJ2-1	TRBD2	NA	TRBV2	16	CASSETLAGIYNEQFF	TGTGCCAGCAGTGAAACACTAGCGGGGATATACAATGAGCAGTTCTTC
TRBJ2-1	NA	once	TRBV13	13	CASSGVGYNEQFF	TGTGCCAGCAGCGGAGTGGGGTACAATGAGCAGTTCTTC
TRBJ2-5	NA	NA	TRBV27	12	CASGDTQETQYF	TGTGCCAGCGGGGACACCCAAGAGACCCAGTACTTC
TRBJ2-1	TRBD2	NA	TRBV14	15	CASSQGGSSYNEQFF	TGTGCCAGCAGCCAAGGCGGGAGCAGTTACAATGAGCAGTTCTTC
TRBJ2-1	NA	NA	TRBV27	14	CASSLGAAYNEQFF	TGTGCCAGCAGTTTGGGAGCAGCCTACAATGAGCAGTTCTTC
TRBJ2-7	NA	NA	TRBV6-1	15	CASSPSSDHPYEQYF	TGTGCCAGCAGTCCTTCTAGTGATCATCCCTACGAGCAGTACTTC
TRBJ2-4	NA	NA	TRBV5-4	13	CASSLTEQNIQYF	TGTGCCAGCAGCTTGACAGAGCAAAACATTCAGTACTTC
TRBJ2-7	NA	NA	TRBV29-1	10	CSPKAWGVDF	TGCAGCCCCAAAGCCTGGGGGGTTGACTTC
TRBJ2-3	TRBD2	NA	TRBV4-1	15	CASSHSGTSTDTQYF	TGCGCCAGCAGCCATAGCGGGACTAGCACAGATACGCAGTATTTT
TRBJ2-1	NA	NA	TRBV28	16	CASSFRSEGERNEQFF	TGTGCCAGCAGCTTTAGGTCGGAGGGGGAAAGGAATGAGCAGTTCTTC
TRBJ1-1	NA	NA	TRBV5-5	13	CASSLGLNTEAFF	TGTGCCAGCAGCTTGGGCCTCAACACTGAAGCTTTCTTT
TRBJ1-1	TRBD1	NA	TRBV27	17	CASSFSGTGLLNTEAFF	TGTGCCAGCAGTTTCTCCGGGACAGGCCTTTTGAACACTGAAGCTTTCTTT
TRBJ2-1	NA	NA	TRBV13	16	CASSLTQDSFYNEQFF	TGTGCCAGCAGCTTAACGCAGGACAGCTTCTACAATGAGCAGTTCTTC
TRBJ1-1	NA	NA	TRBV5-4	13	CASSLSGALEAFF	TGTGCCAGCAGCTTGAGCGGCGCCCTGGAAGCTTTCTTT
TRBJ2-1	NA	NA	TRBV10-2	11	CASSGTEKQFF	TGCGCCAGCAGTGGAACAGAAAAGCAGTTCTTC
TRBJ2-1	NA	NA	TRBV7-2	13	CASGGISGNEQFF	TGTGCCAGCGGGGGAATTAGTGGCAATGAGCAGTTCTTC
TRBJ1-4	NA	NA	TRBV28	15	CASSGPGSRNEKLFF	TGTGCCAGCAGTGGGCCCGGCAGCCGTAATGAAAAACTGTTTTTT